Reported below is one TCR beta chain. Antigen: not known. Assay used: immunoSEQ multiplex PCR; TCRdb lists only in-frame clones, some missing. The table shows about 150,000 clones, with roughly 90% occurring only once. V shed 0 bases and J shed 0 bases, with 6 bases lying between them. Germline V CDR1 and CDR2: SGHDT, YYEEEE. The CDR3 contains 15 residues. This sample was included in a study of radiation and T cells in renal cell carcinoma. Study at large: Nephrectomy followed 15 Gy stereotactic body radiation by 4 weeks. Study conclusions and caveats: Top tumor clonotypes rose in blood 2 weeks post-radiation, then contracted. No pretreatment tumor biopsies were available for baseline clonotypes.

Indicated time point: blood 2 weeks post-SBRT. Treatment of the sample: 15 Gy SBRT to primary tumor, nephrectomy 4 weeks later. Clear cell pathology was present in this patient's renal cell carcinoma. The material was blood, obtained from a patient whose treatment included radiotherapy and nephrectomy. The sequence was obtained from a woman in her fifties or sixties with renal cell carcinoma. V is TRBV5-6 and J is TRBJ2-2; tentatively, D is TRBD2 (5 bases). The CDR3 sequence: CASSLGLPNTGELFF. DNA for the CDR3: TGTGCCAGCAGCTTGGGACTACCGAACACCGGGGAGCTGTTTTTT.